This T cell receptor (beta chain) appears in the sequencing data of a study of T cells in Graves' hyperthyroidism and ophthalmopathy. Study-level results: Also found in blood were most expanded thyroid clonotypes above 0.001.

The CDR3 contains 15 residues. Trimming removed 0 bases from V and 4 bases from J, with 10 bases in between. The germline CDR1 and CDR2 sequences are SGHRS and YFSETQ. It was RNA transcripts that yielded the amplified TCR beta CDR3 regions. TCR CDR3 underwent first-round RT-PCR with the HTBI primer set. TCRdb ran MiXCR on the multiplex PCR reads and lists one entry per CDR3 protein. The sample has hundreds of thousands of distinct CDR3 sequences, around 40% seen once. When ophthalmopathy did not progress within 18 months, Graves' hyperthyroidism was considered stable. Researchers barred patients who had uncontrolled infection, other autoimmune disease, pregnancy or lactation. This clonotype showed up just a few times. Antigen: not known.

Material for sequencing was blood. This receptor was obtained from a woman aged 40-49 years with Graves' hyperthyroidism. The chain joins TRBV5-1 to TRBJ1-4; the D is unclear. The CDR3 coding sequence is TGCGCCAGCAGCTTGGGTTCAGGCGTTAATGAAAAACTGTTTTTT. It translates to CASSLGSGVNEKLFF.